The 19 T cell receptor beta chains reported below all come from one sample, sequenced in a study of OX40 agonist ivuxolimab in advanced cancers. Repertoires were generated with immunoSEQ multiplex PCR, while TCRdb's copy carries only in-frame clones and drops some. Of about 69,000 clones listed, more than 70% are singletons. Sequencing used CD4+ or CD8+ T cells sorted from blood, obtained in a trial of the OX40 agonist ivuxolimab. These receptors all come from an adult with an advanced solid tumor such as melanoma, head and neck, liver or kidney cancer.

The count of this clone is one. This sequence joins TRBV28 and TRBJ1-1; TRBD1 is a possible D gene (6 bases). The germline V gene encodes CDR1 MDHEN and CDR2 SYDVKM. Trimming took off 1 base at V and 4 bases at J, with 10 bases between the two ends. The CDR3 length is 14 residues. Here the CDR3 DNA reads TGTGCCAGCAGTTTATCACAGGGAAGCACTGAAGCTTTCTTT. It yields the protein CASSLSQGSTEAFF.

The CDR3 DNA is TGTGCCAGCAGCTTAACGGGACTAGCGGCCGCCAAAAACATTCAGTACTTC. Its translation is CASSLTGLAAAKNIQYF. The chain recombines TRBV11-2 with TRBJ2-4, with 11 bases aligning to TRBD2. Per germline, CDR1 SGHAT and CDR2 FQNNGV. This CDR3 comprises 17 residues. V trimming: 2 bases; J trimming: 1 base; junction bases outside the gene matches: 4.

The V gene is TRBV6-1, the J gene TRBJ2-2; D is ambiguous. Between the trimmed V and J ends, which lost 2 bases and 0 bases, there was a span of 4 bases. CDR1 MNHNS and CDR2 SASEGT come from the germline V gene. The CDR3 loop spans 14 amino acids. The CDR3 protein is CASSEQPNTGELFF. The CDR3 nucleotides read TGTGCCAGCAGTGAACAGCCGAACACCGGGGAGCTGTTTTTT.

V is TRBV5-1 and J is TRBJ2-1, with TRBD2 as a possible D gene (6 bases). The V end lost 3 bases, the J end lost 8 bases, and 15 bases lay between the germline ends. The CDR3 is made up of 14 amino acids. Germline-derived CDR1 and CDR2 are SGHRS and YFSETQ. The CDR3 spells CASSSDKSGDEQFF. CDR3 nucleotide sequence: TGCGCCAGCAGCTCGGACAAGTCGGGAGATGAGCAGTTCTTC.

The V and J genes are TRBV7-8 and TRBJ2-7; D is possibly TRBD1 (6 bases). This CDR3 comprises 15 residues. Germline lookup yields CDR1 SGHVS and CDR2 FQNEAQ. With 2 bases removed from V and 2 bases from J, the gap between germline ends came to 13 bases. This CDR3 is CASSLPQDRPYEQYF. The DNA of the CDR3 is TGTGCCAGCAGCTTACCCCAAGACAGGCCCTACGAGCAGTACTTC. Supplemented by reference TRBV7-8 and TRBJ2-7, the full variable domain reads GAGVSQSPRYKVAKRGQDVALRCDPISGHVSLFWYQQALGQGPEFLTYFQNEAQLDKSGLPSDRFFAERPEGSVSTLKIQRTQQEDSAVYLCASSLPQDRPYEQYFGPGTRLTVT.

This sequence joins TRBV18 and TRBJ1-5; TRBD1 agrees at 7 bases. The CDR3 length is 16 residues. Unmatched junction bases numbered 9, after V lost 3 bases and J lost 4 bases. Germline V gene lookup returns CDR1 KGHSH and CDR2 LQKENI. The CDR3 loop is CASSPILTGRNQPQHF. Here the CDR3 DNA reads TGTGCCAGCTCACCTATCCTGACAGGGAGAAATCAGCCCCAGCATTTT.

Remarks on this clone: Other DNA sequences in this sample translate to the same CDR3. This rearrangement joins TRBV29-1 to TRBJ1-1; unclear D gene. This CDR3 has 12 residues. Trimming removed 6 bases at V and 5 bases at J, with 13 bases between. In germline, CDR1 is SQVTM, CDR2 ANQGSEA. Here the CDR3 DNA reads TGCAGCGTCGTACAAAGTTTGACTGAAGCTTTCTTT. Translated, it gives CSVVQSLTEAFF.

The J gene is TRBJ2-2, the V gene TRBV11-3; no clear D gene. The CDR3 extends over 13 amino acids. The germline gives CDR1 SGHNT, CDR2 YENEEA. Trimming cost V 1 base and J 4 bases, with 4 bases left between them. Written as DNA, the CDR3 is TGTGCCAGCAGCTTAGGGAGCACCGGGGAGCTGTTTTTT. Translation gives CASSLGSTGELFF.

The gene calls are TRBV30 and TRBJ2-1, with D perhaps matching TRBD2 (6 bases). V dropped 7 bases and J dropped 6 bases, with 19 bases sitting between them. This CDR3 region has 14 residues. Germline V lookup: CDR1 GTSNPN, CDR2 SVGIG (reference sequence). The CDR3: CASPKGRWSNEQFF. DNA of the CDR3: TGTGCCTCCCCTAAAGGGAGGTGGTCCAATGAGCAGTTCTTC.

This chain connects TRBV5-1 to TRBJ2-5; D is possibly TRBD1 or TRBD2 (7 bases each). The CDR3 extends over 17 amino acids. Germline lookup yields CDR1 SGHRS and CDR2 YFSETQ. V was cut by 4 bases and J by 5 bases, with 24 bases left in between. In DNA form, the CDR3 reads TGCGCCAGCAGCATCAATCCTGCGGCAGGGGGAGGGGAGACCCAGTACTTC. Residues: CASSINPAAGGGETQYF.

This clone was detected only once. This chain links TRBV5-1 with TRBJ2-2, with 8 nucleotides matching TRBD1. The length of the CDR3 is 16 residues. J was trimmed by 2 bases and V by 4 bases; bases with no gene match: 7. CDR1 and CDR2 (germline): SGHRS, YFSETQ. The CDR3 bases are TGCGCCAGCAGCCCCGGACAGGGTTTTAACACCGGGGAGCTGTTTTTT. Protein: CASSPGQGFNTGELFF.

This chain connects TRBV5-1 to TRBJ1-1; TRBD1 might be the D (6 bases). This CDR3 is built from 16 residues. Trimming removed 4 bases from V and 5 bases from J, with 21 bases in between. Germline CDR1 SGHRS, CDR2 YFSETQ. The CDR3 loop is CASSLNTGQASTEAFF. The CDR3 DNA sequence: TGCGCCAGCAGCCTAAACACGGGACAAGCAAGTACTGAAGCTTTCTTT.

This chain uses TRBV2 with TRBJ1-1, with TRBD1 as a possible D gene (6 bases). Trimming took 6 bases from V and 1 from J, leaving 12 bases between them. The CDR3 runs to 14 residues. The V gene's germline CDR1 is SNHLY and CDR2 FYNNEI. This CDR3 is CASRKGGQNTEAFF. In nucleotides, the CDR3 is TGTGCCAGCAGAAAAGGGGGGCAGAACACTGAAGCTTTCTTT.

The chain couples TRBV28 to TRBJ1-3; 10 nucleotides align to TRBD1. Germline CDR1 and CDR2: MDHEN and SYDVKM. Losses at the gene ends were 5 bases for V and 4 bases for J; bases not matched to a gene: 14. The CDR3 extends over 18 amino acids. The CDR3 region is CASSPRTGGRVLGNTIYF. The CDR3 region has the DNA TGTGCCAGCAGTCCTAGGACAGGGGGGCGAGTTTTGGGAAACACCATATATTTT.

This chain links TRBV28 with TRBJ1-5; 9 bases map to TRBD1. CDR3 length: 13 residues. Germline CDR1 MDHEN, CDR2 SYDVKM. The V and J ends lost 10 bases and 4 bases, in that order; junction bases with no gene match: 5. The CDR3 coding sequence is TGTGCCACCGTCGGGACAGGGAATCAGCCCCAGCATTTT. Its protein is CATVGTGNQPQHF.

This clone was seen just once. The rearrangement uses TRBV28 and TRBJ1-4, with 12 bases matching TRBD1. CDR1 is MDHEN and CDR2 is SYDVKM in the germline V gene. V lost 2 bases, J lost 8 bases, and 9 bases stayed unmatched. The CDR3 runs to 17 residues. CDR3: CASSLVGGQGAREKLFF. The DNA for the CDR3 is TGTGCCAGCAGTTTAGTGGGGGGACAGGGGGCCAGGGAAAAACTGTTTTTT.

In this sample, this clone turned up once. The chain recombines TRBV4-2 with TRBJ2-7, with TRBD2 matching 9 bases. The germline V gene has CDR1 LGHNA and CDR2 YNFKEQ. There are 17 residues in the CDR3. V lost 0 bases to trimming and J lost 2 bases; unmatched junction nucleotides: 8. The CDR3 region has the DNA TGTGCCAGCAGCCAAGATGGGGCGGGGGGGCCCCCCTACGAGCAGTACTTC. This encodes CASSQDGAGGPPYEQYF.

The rearrangement uses TRBV5-1 and TRBJ2-2, with 9 positions matching TRBD1. Losses at the gene ends were 2 bases for V and 7 bases for J; bases not matched to a gene: 6. CDR3 length: 15 amino acids. The germline V gene encodes CDR1 SGHRS and CDR2 YFSETQ. The CDR3 here is CASSLGDRDHGELFF. The CDR3 DNA is TGCGCCAGCAGCTTAGGGGACAGGGATCACGGGGAGCTGTTTTTT.

The chain has TRBV29-1 and TRBJ1-5, with TRBD1 as a possible D gene (6 bases). Looked up from germline, CDR1 is SQVTM and CDR2 is ANQGSEA. The CDR3 is 13 residues long. V dropped 4 bases and J dropped 6 bases, with 13 bases sitting between them. CDR3 in amino acids: CSVGQVTGQPQHF. DNA of the CDR3: TGCAGCGTTGGACAGGTGACGGGTCAGCCCCAGCATTTT. Based on the CDR3 plus reference TRBV29-1 and TRBJ1-5, the full variable domain is SAVISQKPSRDICQRGTSLTIQCQVDSQVTMMFWYRQQPGQSLTLIATANQGSEATYESGFVIDKFPISRPNLTFSTLTVSNMSPEDSSIYLCSVGQVTGQPQHFGDGTRLSIL.